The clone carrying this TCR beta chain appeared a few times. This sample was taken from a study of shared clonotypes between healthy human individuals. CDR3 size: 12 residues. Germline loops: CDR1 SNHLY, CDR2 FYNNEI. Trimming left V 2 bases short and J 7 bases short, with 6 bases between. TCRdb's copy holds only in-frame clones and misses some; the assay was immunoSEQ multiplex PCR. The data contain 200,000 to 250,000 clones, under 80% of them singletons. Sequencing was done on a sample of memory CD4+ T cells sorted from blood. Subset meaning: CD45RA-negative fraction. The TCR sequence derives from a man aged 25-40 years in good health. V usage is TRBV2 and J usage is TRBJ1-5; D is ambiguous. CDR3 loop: CASSERLQPQHF. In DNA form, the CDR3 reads TGTGCCAGCAGTGAAAGGTTGCAGCCCCAGCATTTT.